The 3 T cell receptor beta chains listed next were all sequenced from one sample in a study of response to subunit inactivated influenza vaccine. TCRdb redid the calling of the RT-PCR reads with MiXCR, one entry per CDR3 protein. Of 200,000 to 300,000 distinct CDR3 sequences listed, more than 9% were seen once; the top ten hold 7.8%. Sequencing used non-naive T cells sorted from PBMCs, obtained 14 to 15 days before vaccination. The receptors originated from a man in his forties or fifties who received an inactivated influenza vaccine.

This clonotype was seen a few times. The rearrangement joins TRBV28 to TRBJ2-7; D ambiguous. The V end was cut by 6 bases, the J end by 3 bases, with 9 bases between. CDR1 MDHEN and CDR2 SYDVKM come from the germline V gene. This CDR3 contains 12 residues. CDR3 region: CASRRANYEQYF. Written as DNA, the CDR3 is TGTGCCAGCAGACGGGCGAACTACGAGCAGTACTTC.

In its sample, this clonotype was seen a few times. The V call is TRBV5-1, the J call TRBJ2-2, with 12 bases identical to TRBD1. The CDR3 sequence is 16 residues long. The V and J ends lost 4 bases and 3 bases, in that order; junction bases with no gene match: 4. CDR1 and CDR2 (germline): SGHRS, YFSETQ. The CDR3 protein is CASSPRDRGHTGELFF. In nucleotides, the CDR3 is TGCGCCAGCAGCCCCAGGGACAGGGGGCACACCGGGGAGCTGTTTTTT.

The chain has TRBV18 and TRBJ1-3; D unclear. The germline V gene encodes CDR1 KGHSH and CDR2 LQKENI. Trimming took 0 bases from V and 2 from J, leaving 14 bases between them. The CDR3 spans 17 residues. As DNA, the CDR3 is TGTGCCAGCTCACCACCTGGGCGGGCGCCGACTGGAAACACCATATATTTT. Protein: CASSPPGRAPTGNTIYF.